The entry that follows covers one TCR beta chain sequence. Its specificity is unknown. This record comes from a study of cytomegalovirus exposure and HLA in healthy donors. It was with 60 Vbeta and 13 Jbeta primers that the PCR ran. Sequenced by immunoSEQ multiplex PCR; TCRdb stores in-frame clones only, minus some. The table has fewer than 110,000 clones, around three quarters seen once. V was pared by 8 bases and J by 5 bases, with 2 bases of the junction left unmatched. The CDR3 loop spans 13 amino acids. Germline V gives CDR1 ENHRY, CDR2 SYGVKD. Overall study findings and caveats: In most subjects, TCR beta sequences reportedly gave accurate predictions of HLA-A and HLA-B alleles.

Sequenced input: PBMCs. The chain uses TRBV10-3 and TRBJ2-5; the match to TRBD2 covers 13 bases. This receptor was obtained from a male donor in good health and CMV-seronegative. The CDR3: CAIGLAGEETQYF. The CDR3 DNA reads TGTGCCATCGGACTAGCGGGAGAGGAGACCCAGTACTTC.